This TCR beta chain was documented in a study of OX40 agonist ivuxolimab in advanced cancers. Turning to the study itself: Patients were given ivuxolimab, an antibody that agonizes OX40 (CD134).

Germline lookup yields CDR1 SGHAT and CDR2 FQNNGV. This CDR3 is built from 15 residues. Trimming took 3 bases from V and 3 from J, leaving 15 bases between them. Libraries were prepared by immunoSEQ multiplex PCR; TCRdb keeps only in-frame clonotypes and omits some of them. This sample has approximately 66,000 clones, with 80% to 90% found just once. This receptor was taken from an adult with an advanced solid tumor such as melanoma, head and neck, liver or kidney cancer. The sample here was CD4+ or CD8+ T cells sorted from blood, taken in a trial of the OX40 agonist ivuxolimab. The chain combines TRBV11-2 with TRBJ2-7; possible D gene TRBD2, 5 bases. CDR3: CASSLSWEKNYEQYF. The CDR3 coding sequence is TGTGCCAGCAGCTTGTCATGGGAGAAGAACTACGAGCAGTACTTC.